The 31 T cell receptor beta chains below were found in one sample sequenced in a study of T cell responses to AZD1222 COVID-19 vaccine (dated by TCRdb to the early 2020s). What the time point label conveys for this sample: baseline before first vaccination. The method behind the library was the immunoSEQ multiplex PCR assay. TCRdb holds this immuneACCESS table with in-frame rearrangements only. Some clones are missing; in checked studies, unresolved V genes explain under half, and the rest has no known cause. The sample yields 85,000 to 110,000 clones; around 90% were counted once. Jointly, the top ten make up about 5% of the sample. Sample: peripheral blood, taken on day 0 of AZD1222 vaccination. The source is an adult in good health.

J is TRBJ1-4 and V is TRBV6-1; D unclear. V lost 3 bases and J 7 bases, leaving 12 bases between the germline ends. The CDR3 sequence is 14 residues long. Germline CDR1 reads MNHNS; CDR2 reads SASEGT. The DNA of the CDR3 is TGTGCCAGCAGTGACCGGGCCCGAGGTGAAAAACTGTTTTTT. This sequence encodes CASSDRARGEKLFF.

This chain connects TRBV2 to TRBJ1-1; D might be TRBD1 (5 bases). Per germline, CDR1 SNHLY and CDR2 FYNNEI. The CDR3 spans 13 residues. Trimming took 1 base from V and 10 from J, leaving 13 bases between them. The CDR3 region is CASSEVPVGGAFF. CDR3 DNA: TGTGCCAGCAGTGAAGTACCGGTCGGGGGAGCTTTCTTT. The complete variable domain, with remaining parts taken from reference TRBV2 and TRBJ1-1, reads EPEVTQTPSHQVTQMGQEVILRCVPISNHLYFYWYRQILGQKVEFLVSFYNNEISEKSEIFDDQFSVERPDGSNFTLKIRSTKLEDSAMYFCASSEVPVGGAFFGQGTRLTVV.

The CDR3 nucleotides read TGTGCCAGCAGCGCCCAGGGGGCGCTCGCTGAAGCTTTCTTT. Translated: CASSAQGALAEAFF. This chain uses TRBV3-1 (or the pseudogene TRBV3-2) with TRBJ1-1, with TRBD1 matching over 8 bases. V was clipped by 5 bases and J by 6 bases; unmatched bases: 8. Germline loops: CDR1 LGHDT, CDR2 YNNKEL (reference sequence). The CDR3 covers 14 residues.

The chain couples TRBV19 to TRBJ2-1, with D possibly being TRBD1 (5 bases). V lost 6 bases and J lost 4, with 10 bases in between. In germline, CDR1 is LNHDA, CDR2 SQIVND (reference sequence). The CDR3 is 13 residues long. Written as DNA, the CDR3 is TGTGCCAGTAGCAGGGATTTATACAATGAGCAGTTCTTC. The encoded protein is CASSRDLYNEQFF.

The CDR3 protein is CAWSVLWRPAKRGAFF. The CDR3 coding sequence is TGTGCCTGGAGTGTACTTTGGCGGCCCGCCAAACGTGGAGCTTTCTTT. The rearrangement links TRBV30 to TRBJ1-1; D is undetermined. CDR3 length: 16 residues. Trimming took off 0 bases at V and 10 bases at J, with 24 bases between the two ends. Looked up from germline, CDR1 is GTSNPN and CDR2 is SVGIG (reference sequence).

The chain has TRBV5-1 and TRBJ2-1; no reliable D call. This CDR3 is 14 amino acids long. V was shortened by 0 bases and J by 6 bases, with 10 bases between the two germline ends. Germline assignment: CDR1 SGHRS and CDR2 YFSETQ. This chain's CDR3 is CASSLVPTANEQFF. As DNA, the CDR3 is TGCGCCAGCAGCTTGGTCCCGACTGCCAATGAGCAGTTCTTC. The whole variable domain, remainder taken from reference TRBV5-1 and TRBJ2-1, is KAGVTQTPRYLIKTRGQQVTLSCSPISGHRSVSWYQQTPGQGLQFLFEYFSETQRNKGNFPGRFSGRQFSNSRSEMNVSTLELGDSALYLCASSLVPTANEQFFGPGTRLTVL.

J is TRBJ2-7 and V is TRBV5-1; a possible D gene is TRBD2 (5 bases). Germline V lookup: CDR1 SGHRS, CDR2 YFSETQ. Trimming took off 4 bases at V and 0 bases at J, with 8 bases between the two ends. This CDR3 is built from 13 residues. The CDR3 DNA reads TGCGCCAGCAGCGCGGGCTACTCCTACGAGCAGTACTTC. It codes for CASSAGYSYEQYF.

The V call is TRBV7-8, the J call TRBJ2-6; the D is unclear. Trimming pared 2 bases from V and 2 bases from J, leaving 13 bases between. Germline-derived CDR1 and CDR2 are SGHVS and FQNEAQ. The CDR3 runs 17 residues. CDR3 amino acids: CASSLLTRRTGANVLTF. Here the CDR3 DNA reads TGTGCCAGCAGCTTACTCACGCGTCGGACTGGGGCCAACGTCCTGACTTTC.

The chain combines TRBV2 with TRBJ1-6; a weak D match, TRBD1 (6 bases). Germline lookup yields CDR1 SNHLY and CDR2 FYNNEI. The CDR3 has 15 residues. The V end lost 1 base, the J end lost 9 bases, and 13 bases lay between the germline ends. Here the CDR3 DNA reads TGTGCCAGCAGTGAAGGGCCAGGGGCAAGTTCACCCCTCCACTTT. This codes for CASSEGPGASSPLHF.

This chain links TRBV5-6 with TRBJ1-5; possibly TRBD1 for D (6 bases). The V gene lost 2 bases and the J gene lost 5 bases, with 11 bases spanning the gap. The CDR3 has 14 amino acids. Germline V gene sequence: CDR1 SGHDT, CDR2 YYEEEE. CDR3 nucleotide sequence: TGTGCCAGCAGCTTAGGGGGAGGCTATCAGCCCCAGCATTTT. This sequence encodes CASSLGGGYQPQHF.

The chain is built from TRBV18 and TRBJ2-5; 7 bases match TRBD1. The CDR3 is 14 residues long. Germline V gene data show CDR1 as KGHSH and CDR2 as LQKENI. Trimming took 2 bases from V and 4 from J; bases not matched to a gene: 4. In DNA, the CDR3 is TGTGCCAGCTCACCAGGGACAGCCCCAGAGACCCAGTACTTC. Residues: CASSPGTAPETQYF.

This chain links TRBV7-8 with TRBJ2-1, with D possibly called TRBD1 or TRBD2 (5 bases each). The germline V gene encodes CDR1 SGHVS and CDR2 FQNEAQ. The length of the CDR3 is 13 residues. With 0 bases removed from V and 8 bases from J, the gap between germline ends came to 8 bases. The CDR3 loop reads CASSLAPGHEQFF. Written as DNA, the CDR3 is TGTGCCAGCAGCTTAGCGCCGGGGCATGAGCAGTTCTTC.

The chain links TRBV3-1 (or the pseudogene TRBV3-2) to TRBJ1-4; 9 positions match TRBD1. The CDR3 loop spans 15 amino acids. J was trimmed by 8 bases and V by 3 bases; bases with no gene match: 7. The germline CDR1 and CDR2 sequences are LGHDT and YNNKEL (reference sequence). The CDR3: CASSQPTGGVEKLFF. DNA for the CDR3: TGTGCCAGCAGCCAGCCGACAGGGGGGGTGGAAAAACTGTTTTTT.

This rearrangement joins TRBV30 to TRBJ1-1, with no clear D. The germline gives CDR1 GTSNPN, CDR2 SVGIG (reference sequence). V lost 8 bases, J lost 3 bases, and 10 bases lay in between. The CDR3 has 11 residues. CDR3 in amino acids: CAIPPDTEAFF. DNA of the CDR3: TGTGCCATCCCCCCGGACACTGAAGCTTTCTTT.

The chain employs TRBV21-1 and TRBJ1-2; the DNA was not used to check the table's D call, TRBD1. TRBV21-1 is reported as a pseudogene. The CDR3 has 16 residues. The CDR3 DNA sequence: TGTGCCAGCAGCAGATTCAAGCCGGGACAGGGGTATGGCTACACCTTC. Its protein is CASSRFKPGQGYGYTF.

This chain's CDR3 is CASSTPAGIDSPLHF. The CDR3 nucleotides read TGTGCCAGCAGTACCCCGGCAGGGATCGATTCACCCCTCCACTTT. The genes are TRBV2 and TRBJ1-6, with D perhaps TRBD1 (5 bases). The germline CDR1 and CDR2 sequences are SNHLY and FYNNEI. The CDR3 is made up of 15 amino acids. V lost 5 bases and J lost 8, with 16 bases in between.

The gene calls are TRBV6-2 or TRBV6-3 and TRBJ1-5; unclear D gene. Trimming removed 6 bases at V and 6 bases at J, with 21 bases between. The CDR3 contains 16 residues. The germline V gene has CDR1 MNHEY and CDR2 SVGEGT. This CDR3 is CASSQKAIRKRQPQHF. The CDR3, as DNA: TGTGCCAGCAGCCAGAAGGCCATCCGGAAGCGTCAGCCCCAGCATTTT.

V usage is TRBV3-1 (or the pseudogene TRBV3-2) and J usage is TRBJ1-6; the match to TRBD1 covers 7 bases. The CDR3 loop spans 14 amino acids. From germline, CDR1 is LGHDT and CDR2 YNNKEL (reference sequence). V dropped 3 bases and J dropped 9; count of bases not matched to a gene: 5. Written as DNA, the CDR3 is TGTGCCAGCAGCCACGACCACAGGGGTTCACCCCTCCACTTT. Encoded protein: CASSHDHRGSPLHF.

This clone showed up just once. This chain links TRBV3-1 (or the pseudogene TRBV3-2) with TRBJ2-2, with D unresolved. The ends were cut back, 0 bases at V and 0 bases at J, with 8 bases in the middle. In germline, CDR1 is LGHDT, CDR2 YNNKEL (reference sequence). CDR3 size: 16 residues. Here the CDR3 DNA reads TGTGCCAGCAGCCAAGATTTCGGCTCGAACACCGGGGAGCTGTTTTTT. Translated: CASSQDFGSNTGELFF.

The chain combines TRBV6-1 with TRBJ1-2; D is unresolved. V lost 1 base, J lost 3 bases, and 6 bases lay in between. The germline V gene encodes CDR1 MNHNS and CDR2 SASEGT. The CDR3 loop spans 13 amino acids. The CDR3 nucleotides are TGTGCCAGCAGTGAAGGGTATTACTATGGCTACACCTTC. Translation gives CASSEGYYYGYTF.

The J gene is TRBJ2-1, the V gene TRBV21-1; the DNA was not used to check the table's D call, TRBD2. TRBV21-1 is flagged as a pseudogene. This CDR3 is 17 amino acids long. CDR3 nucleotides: TGTGCCAGCAGCAAAGGACTGGCGGGGAGCTCCTACAATGAGCAGTTCTTC. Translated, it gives CASSKGLAGSSYNEQFF.

The CDR3 loop reads CASRGQGGNTIYF. The CDR3 DNA follows: TGTGCCAGCAGGGGACAGGGGGGAAACACCATATATTTT. The genes are TRBV12-3 or TRBV12-4 and TRBJ1-3; the match to TRBD1 covers 10 bases. There are 13 residues in the CDR3. J was trimmed by 4 bases and V by 6 bases; bases with no gene match: 0.

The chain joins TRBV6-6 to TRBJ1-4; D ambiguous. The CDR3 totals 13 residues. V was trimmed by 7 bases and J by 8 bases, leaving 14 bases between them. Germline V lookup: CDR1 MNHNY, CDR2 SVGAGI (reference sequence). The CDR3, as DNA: TGTGCCAGCAAAACCGCGGACCGAGAAAAACTGTTTTTT. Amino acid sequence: CASKTADREKLFF.

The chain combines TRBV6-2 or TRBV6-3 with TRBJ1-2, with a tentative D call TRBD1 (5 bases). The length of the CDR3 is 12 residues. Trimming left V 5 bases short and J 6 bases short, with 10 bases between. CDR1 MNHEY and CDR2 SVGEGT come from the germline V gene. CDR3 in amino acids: CASSRMGDGYTF. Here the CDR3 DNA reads TGTGCCAGCAGTCGAATGGGGGATGGCTACACCTTC.

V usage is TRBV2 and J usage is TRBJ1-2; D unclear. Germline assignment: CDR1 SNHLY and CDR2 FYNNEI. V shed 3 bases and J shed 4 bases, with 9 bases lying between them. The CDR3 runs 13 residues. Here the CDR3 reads CASSDGSSYGYTF. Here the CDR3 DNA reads TGTGCCAGCAGTGACGGGAGCAGCTATGGCTACACCTTC.

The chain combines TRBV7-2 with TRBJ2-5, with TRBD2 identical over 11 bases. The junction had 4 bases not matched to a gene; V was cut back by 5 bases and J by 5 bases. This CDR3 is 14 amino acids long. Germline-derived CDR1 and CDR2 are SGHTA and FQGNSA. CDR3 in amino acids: CASSPGLAGETQYF. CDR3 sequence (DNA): TGTGCCAGCAGCCCCGGACTAGCGGGTGAGACCCAGTACTTC.

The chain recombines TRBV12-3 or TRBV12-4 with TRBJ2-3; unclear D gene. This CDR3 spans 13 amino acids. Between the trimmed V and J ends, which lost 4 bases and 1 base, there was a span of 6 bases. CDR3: CASSYGGTDTQYF. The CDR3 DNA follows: TGTGCCAGCAGTTATGGGGGCACAGATACGCAGTATTTT.

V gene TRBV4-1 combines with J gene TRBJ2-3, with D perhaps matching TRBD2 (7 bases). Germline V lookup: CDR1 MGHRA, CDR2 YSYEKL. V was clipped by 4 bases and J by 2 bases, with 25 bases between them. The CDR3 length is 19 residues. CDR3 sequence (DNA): TGCGCCAGCAGCCGTGAAACCTTCTCCGGGGGGCCCTACACAGATACGCAGTATTTT. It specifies CASSRETFSGGPYTDTQYF.

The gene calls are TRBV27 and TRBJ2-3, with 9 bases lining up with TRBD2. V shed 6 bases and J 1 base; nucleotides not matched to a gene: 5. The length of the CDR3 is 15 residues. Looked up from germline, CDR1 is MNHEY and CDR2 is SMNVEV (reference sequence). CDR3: CASRQAGGGTDTQYF. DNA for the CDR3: TGTGCCAGCAGACAAGCGGGGGGAGGCACAGATACGCAGTATTTT.

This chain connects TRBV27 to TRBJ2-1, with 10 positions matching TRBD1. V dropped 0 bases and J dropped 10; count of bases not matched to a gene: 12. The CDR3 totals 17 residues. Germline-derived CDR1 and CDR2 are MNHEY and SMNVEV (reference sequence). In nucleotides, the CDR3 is TGTGCCAGCAGTTTATCCTTCCGGGACAGGGGATTTGGGGAGCAGTTCTTC. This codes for CASSLSFRDRGFGEQFF.

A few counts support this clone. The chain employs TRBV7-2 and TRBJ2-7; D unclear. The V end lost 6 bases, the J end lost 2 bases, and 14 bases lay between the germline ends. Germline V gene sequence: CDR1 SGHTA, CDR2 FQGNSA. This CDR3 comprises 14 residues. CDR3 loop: CASSWNGDAYEQYF. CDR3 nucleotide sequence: TGTGCCAGCAGTTGGAACGGAGACGCCTACGAGCAGTACTTC.